The rows below give T cell receptor beta chains drawn from one sample of a study of breast tumors, draining lymph nodes, adjacent tissues. One entry per CDR3 protein, called by TCRdb with MiXCR from the multiplex PCR reads. Among some 110,000 distinct CDR3 sequences, more than 30% were seen once, and the ten largest hold approximately 5%. The sequencing sample was made of axillary lymph node tissue. The receptors here all came from a female donor with breast cancer. Some clones in this sample may be carry-over from other donors' samples. The CDR3 runs from the conserved cysteine through the conserved F or W. The D gene is left open where the match is weak. For some rows the clone size is stated as once, few or many, or as a class when expanded; others skip it.

CDR3aa	len	abundance	d_gene	v_gene
CASSLQFHQPQHF	13	many	.	TRBV27
CASSQNPTTGSYTGELFF	18	many	TRBD1	TRBV5-1
CASSLRVLGGAGNTIYF	17	many	.	TRBV5-1
CASSYRGGTEAFF	13	few	TRBD1	TRBV6-5
CASSRLTGKGQETQYF	16	many	TRBD1	TRBV5-4
CASSTKGGYTEAFF	14	few	.	TRBV19
CSVRAGLDTQYF	12	many	TRBD2	TRBV29-1
CATRPRDIYNSPLHF	15	once	.	TRBV24-1
CASSQKTGIAGELFF	15	many	TRBD1	TRBV3-1
CASSIAGLAGNTIYF	15	many	.	TRBV19
CASSSQALEAFF	12	.	.	TRBV5-8
CATSGGGFAGELFF	14	many	TRBD2	TRBV24-1
CASSQLAGASYEQYF	15	.	TRBD2	TRBV4-2
CASSSGREGEQYF	13	many	TRBD2	TRBV28
CSASRGGNEQFF	12	.	TRBD2	TRBV20-1
CASSGLSSGNTIYF	14	many	.	TRBV2
CASRPPIAGGAPDTQYF	17	.	TRBD2	TRBV5-8
CASSGTSGRWGGDTQYF	17	.	TRBD2	TRBV7-3
CSARVGPNQPQHF	13	.	.	TRBV20-1
CASSPRMGKNTEAFF	15	few	.	TRBV6-5
CSAREPRGGSEQYF	14	.	.	TRBV20-1
CASSLQGAGEKLFF	14	.	TRBD1	TRBV28
CASSPVWQETQYF	13	many	.	TRBV18
CASSLQQVDYEQYF	14	many	.	TRBV12-3/TRBV12-4
CASSLSGGGSEAFF	14	.	TRBD1	TRBV7-2
CSARTVGQYF	10	many	.	TRBV20-1
CASSLVPNQGQATNKRDSSYEQYF	24	many	.	TRBV5-1
CSAGAGENYGYTF	13	many	.	TRBV20-1
CASSVDTGGTGNTIYF	16	many	.	TRBV9
CASSAWGLAGVCEQFF	16	.	TRBD2	TRBV6-1
CSVVGTYEQYF	11	many	.	TRBV29-1
CASRVGENEKLFF	13	many	.	TRBV12-3/TRBV12-4
CASRWTGGTAEAFF	14	.	TRBD1	TRBV19
CASSGRVNSYEQYF	14	many	.	TRBV6-1
CASSVGNSGETQYF	14	.	.	TRBV9
CASIRVGQPQHF	12	few	.	TRBV28
CASSSPGQGYGYTF	14	.	TRBD1	TRBV12-3/TRBV12-4
CATTGTGETQYF	12	.	TRBD1	TRBV7-6
CASSPQLGGATDTQYF	16	many	TRBD2	TRBV4-3
CASSGGTDEENTIYF	15	many	.	TRBV5-6
CASSGGLAGGQETQYF	16	many	TRBD2	TRBV6-5
CASSPRRTGEEVALGTGEPFF	21	.	.	TRBV9
CASSGQGQQNTEAFF	15	.	TRBD1	TRBV6-6
CARGGQGEGYTF	12	.	TRBD1	TRBV7-7
CAISGAGHSGANVLTF	16	many	.	TRBV10-3
CASSFFGQGTDYGYTF	16	.	TRBD1	TRBV5-6
CASSLGRTFNYGYTF	15	many	.	TRBV13
CASSVERGGLSDTRYF	16	.	TRBD2	TRBV5-4
CASSFCPGTGTNEKLFF	17	once	TRBD1	TRBV7-7
CASSDQFNQPQHF	13	many	.	TRBV2
CASSSSGMGFEQYF	14	.	.	TRBV7-2
CASSLWAGQANTGELFF	17	many	TRBD1	TRBV5-1
CSAKLDNTQYF	11	many	.	TRBV20-1